The clone carrying this T cell receptor delta chain has a handful of counts. This entry belongs to a study of gamma-delta T cells after stem cell transplantation. TCRdb ran CATT on the RT-PCR reads. Among 1,000 to 1,500 delta-chain clones listed, approximately 37% were seen once. The germline CDR1 and CDR2 sequences are GEAIGNYY and EKD. The V and J ends lost 4 bases and 0 bases, in that order; junction bases with no gene match: 8. The CDR3 contains 16 residues. The gene calls are TRDV2 and TRDJ1; TRDD3 matches 9 bases. The source material was gamma-delta T cells. This TCR came from a human donor. It is not recorded whose cells these are; they may come from a transplant donor. As DNA, the CDR3 is TGTGCCTGTGATCGACTGGGGGACCCGTACACCGATAAACTCATCTTT. Protein product: CACDRLGDPYTDKLIF.